This T cell receptor beta chain was found in a study of cytomegalovirus exposure and HLA in healthy donors. As to this clone: No antigen is known for it.

This CDR3 has 16 residues. V was clipped by 6 bases and J by 7 bases; unmatched bases: 8. The germline V gene encodes CDR1 MDHEN and CDR2 SYDVKM. Unrecorded immune exposures were likely, despite nominal health at sampling. PCR primers comprised 60 Vbeta and 13 Jbeta primers. How the authors handled the data: Later analysis identified 80 million to 85 million unique TCR beta chains, about 11 million shared. The protocol was immunoSEQ multiplex PCR, while the TCRdb copy is restricted to in-frame clones and leaves out a portion. That table furnishes V, J and clone size, whereas the DNA furnished D and trimming. The top ten clones hold about 2.4% of a sample with approximately 170,000 clones, approximately 78% of them seen once. Findings and limits, study-wide: Some V segments (TRBV6-2 and TRBV6-3 among them) were excluded as indistinguishable. TCR beta V- and J-gene trimming was later associated with a missense DCLRE1C variant.

The chain is built from TRBV28 and TRBJ2-2; 13 positions match TRBD2. Sequences were obtained from PBMCs. The sequence came from a male donor in good health and CMV-seronegative. CDR3: CASRRLAGGSGGELFF. DNA for the CDR3: TGTGCCAGCAGAAGACTAGCGGGGGGCTCGGGCGGGGAGCTGTTTTTT.